Sequencing of this T cell receptor (beta chain) was carried out in a study of cytomegalovirus exposure and HLA in healthy donors. This clone showed up just a few times. With 60 Vbeta and 13 Jbeta primers, the PCR was carried out. Sequencing used immunoSEQ multiplex PCR; TCRdb keeps in-frame clones, though not all of them. The table records about 180,000 clones, more than 65% of them present only once. The TCR sequence derives from a woman aged 25 to 39 in good health and CMV-seropositive. What was sequenced was PBMCs.

The CDR3 is CASSLSGGALGEQFF. CDR3 nucleotide sequence: TGTGCCAGCAGCCTGAGCGGGGGGGCCTTGGGTGAGCAGTTCTTC. V usage is TRBV7-8 and J usage is TRBJ2-1, with 10 positions matching TRBD2. CDR1 is SGHVS and CDR2 is FQNEAQ in the germline V gene. V was clipped by 5 bases and J by 9 bases; unmatched bases: 10. This CDR3 spans 15 amino acids.